This is a list of T cell receptor beta chains from one sample in a study of shared clonotypes between healthy human individuals. Assay used: immunoSEQ multiplex PCR; TCRdb lists only in-frame clones, some missing. The data contain around 2.1 million clones, almost 96% of them singletons. Input material: naive CD4+ T cells sorted from blood. The receptor set was obtained from a young man in good health. The CDR3 runs from the conserved cysteine through the conserved F or W. Each record gives: V gene, D gene, J gene, clone size, CDR3 protein, CDR3 DNA. D genes are given only for firm matches. Clone size, where shown, is once, few, many, or a class for clones that have expanded.

v_gene: TRBV5-1; d_gene: TRBD1; j_gene: TRBJ2-7; abundance: NA; CDR3aa: CASRPGTGPYEQYF; CDR3nt: TGCGCCAGCAGACCTGGGACAGGGCCCTACGAGCAGTACTTC
v_gene: TRBV5-4; d_gene: TRBD1; j_gene: TRBJ2-3; abundance: NA; CDR3aa: CAAGPEGQGIKEARRNTQYF; CDR3nt: TGTGCCGCAGGACCAGAAGGACAGGGGATTAAAGAGGCCCGTCGAAATACGCAGTATTTT
v_gene: TRBV5-4; d_gene: TRBD2; j_gene: TRBJ2-5; abundance: NA; CDR3aa: CASSKLAGEQETQYF; CDR3nt: TGTGCCAGCAGCAAGCTAGCGGGGGAGCAAGAGACCCAGTACTTC
v_gene: TRBV7-2; d_gene: NA; j_gene: TRBJ1-1; abundance: NA; CDR3aa: CASRSQVDRNTEAFF; CDR3nt: TGTGCCAGCAGGTCACAGGTTGACAGGAACACTGAAGCTTTCTTT
v_gene: TRBV27; d_gene: NA; j_gene: TRBJ2-2; abundance: NA; CDR3aa: CASSPTLFSGMNTGELFF; CDR3nt: TGTGCCAGCAGCCCCACCCTATTCTCAGGGATGAACACCGGGGAGCTGTTTTTT
v_gene: TRBV7-9; d_gene: NA; j_gene: TRBJ2-3; abundance: NA; CDR3aa: CASSLGVQGPDTQYF; CDR3nt: TGTGCCAGCAGCTTAGGTGTCCAGGGCCCAGATACGCAGTATTTT
v_gene: TRBV5-1; d_gene: NA; j_gene: TRBJ1-1; abundance: NA; CDR3aa: CASSLDPGLHTEAFF; CDR3nt: TGCGCCAGCAGCTTGGACCCGGGGTTACACACTGAAGCTTTCTTT
v_gene: TRBV7-7; d_gene: NA; j_gene: TRBJ2-5; abundance: NA; CDR3aa: CASSLMDLGGTQYF; CDR3nt: TGTGCTAGCAGCTTAATGGACCTAGGTGGGACCCAGTACTTC
v_gene: TRBV14; d_gene: NA; j_gene: TRBJ1-2; abundance: NA; CDR3aa: CASSLRLVTDGYTF; CDR3nt: TGTGCCAGCAGCCTACGATTGGTGACGGATGGCTACACCTTC
v_gene: TRBV7-2; d_gene: TRBD1; j_gene: TRBJ2-7; abundance: once; CDR3aa: CASSVGNSRDRGYEQYF; CDR3nt: TGTGCCAGCAGCGTAGGAAACAGCCGGGACAGGGGTTACGAGCAGTACTTC
v_gene: TRBV9; d_gene: NA; j_gene: TRBJ1-1; abundance: NA; CDR3aa: CASSVDQSTEAFF; CDR3nt: TGTGCCAGCAGCGTAGATCAGTCCACTGAAGCTTTCTTT
v_gene: TRBV6-1; d_gene: TRBD1; j_gene: TRBJ2-5; abundance: NA; CDR3aa: CASSAQPGGAREETQYF; CDR3nt: TGTGCCAGCAGTGCCCAGCCAGGGGGCGCAAGGGAAGAGACCCAGTACTTC
v_gene: TRBV2; d_gene: TRBD2; j_gene: TRBJ2-7; abundance: NA; CDR3aa: CASSERRRGSSYEQYF; CDR3nt: TGTGCCAGCAGTGAAAGAAGGCGGGGGAGCTCCTACGAGCAGTACTTC
v_gene: TRBV9; d_gene: NA; j_gene: TRBJ2-3; abundance: once; CDR3aa: CASSPRGPPDTQYF; CDR3nt: TGTGCCAGCAGCCCACGGGGCCCTCCAGATACGCAGTATTTT
v_gene: TRBV7-2; d_gene: NA; j_gene: TRBJ1-2; abundance: NA; CDR3aa: CASSQLGLLSYGYTF; CDR3nt: TGTGCCAGCAGCCAACTGGGACTGCTGTCCTATGGCTACACCTTC
v_gene: TRBV5-1; d_gene: TRBD1; j_gene: TRBJ2-3; abundance: NA; CDR3aa: CASSHFSGTGGRTTDTQYF; CDR3nt: TGCGCCAGCAGCCATTTTTCAGGGACAGGAGGGCGAACCACAGATACGCAGTATTTT
v_gene: TRBV7-8; d_gene: NA; j_gene: TRBJ2-7; abundance: NA; CDR3aa: CASSRTEVPWNYEQYF; CDR3nt: TGTGCCAGCAGCCGTACTGAGGTGCCGTGGAACTACGAGCAGTACTTC
v_gene: TRBV7-2; d_gene: NA; j_gene: TRBJ2-7; abundance: NA; CDR3aa: CASSRRGQSSYEQYF; CDR3nt: TGTGCCAGCAGCCGGAGGGGACAGAGCTCCTACGAGCAGTACTTC
v_gene: TRBV2; d_gene: NA; j_gene: TRBJ1-5; abundance: NA; CDR3aa: CASSESGSRNQPQHF; CDR3nt: TGTGCCAGCAGTGAGTCAGGGAGTCGGAATCAGCCCCAGCATTTT
v_gene: TRBV29-1; d_gene: TRBD1; j_gene: TRBJ1-2; abundance: NA; CDR3aa: CSVSPDRERGGYTF; CDR3nt: TGCAGCGTTTCCCCTGACAGGGAGAGAGGAGGCTACACCTTC
v_gene: TRBV9; d_gene: NA; j_gene: TRBJ2-2; abundance: NA; CDR3aa: CASSEGLHTGELFF; CDR3nt: TGTGCCAGCAGCGAGGGACTCCACACCGGGGAGCTGTTTTTT
v_gene: TRBV9; d_gene: NA; j_gene: TRBJ1-6; abundance: NA; CDR3aa: CASSVADGNSPLHF; CDR3nt: TGTGCCAGCAGCGTAGCGGACGGTAATTCACCCCTCCACTTT
v_gene: TRBV4-3; d_gene: NA; j_gene: TRBJ2-3; abundance: NA; CDR3aa: CASSQGRTYDGTDTQYF; CDR3nt: TGCGCCAGCAGCCAAGGACGCACTTACGATGGGACAGATACGCAGTATTTT
v_gene: TRBV5-1; d_gene: NA; j_gene: TRBJ2-3; abundance: once; CDR3aa: CASSGGTSTDTQYF; CDR3nt: TGCGCCAGCAGCGGGGGGACTAGCACAGATACGCAGTATTTT
v_gene: TRBV7-2; d_gene: TRBD2; j_gene: TRBJ2-5; abundance: NA; CDR3aa: CASSSGTSVEETQYF; CDR3nt: TGTGCCAGCAGCAGCGGGACTAGCGTTGAAGAGACCCAGTACTTC
v_gene: TRBV7-9; d_gene: NA; j_gene: TRBJ1-2; abundance: NA; CDR3aa: CASSFDSYGYTF; CDR3nt: TGTGCCAGCAGCTTCGATAGCTATGGCTACACCTTC
v_gene: TRBV2; d_gene: NA; j_gene: TRBJ1-5; abundance: few; CDR3aa: CASSTRYNQPQHF; CDR3nt: TGTGCCAGCAGTACACGGTACAATCAGCCCCAGCATTTT
v_gene: TRBV30; d_gene: NA; j_gene: TRBJ1-5; abundance: NA; CDR3aa: CAWSIGDTQPQHF; CDR3nt: TGTGCCTGGAGTATTGGGGATACTCAGCCCCAGCATTTT
v_gene: TRBV19; d_gene: NA; j_gene: TRBJ1-2; abundance: NA; CDR3aa: CASSPSTGFSGYTF; CDR3nt: TGTGCCAGTAGCCCTTCAACAGGGTTCTCTGGCTACACCTTC
v_gene: TRBV30; d_gene: TRBD2; j_gene: TRBJ2-3; abundance: NA; CDR3aa: CACGGAKTDTQYF; CDR3nt: TGTGCCTGCGGGGGGGCAAAGACAGATACGCAGTATTTT
v_gene: TRBV5-1; d_gene: TRBD1; j_gene: TRBJ1-2; abundance: once; CDR3aa: CASSARQGNLGDGYTF; CDR3nt: TGCGCCAGCAGCGCGAGACAGGGTAACCTTGGGGATGGCTACACCTTC
v_gene: TRBV7-8; d_gene: NA; j_gene: TRBJ2-7; abundance: NA; CDR3aa: CASSGVDRGLNYEQYF; CDR3nt: TGTGCCAGCAGCGGAGTCGACCGGGGGCTAAATTACGAGCAGTACTTC
v_gene: TRBV5-1; d_gene: NA; j_gene: TRBJ2-3; abundance: NA; CDR3aa: CASSLAGLNTDTQYF; CDR3nt: TGCGCCAGCAGCTTGGCCGGCTTAAACACAGATACGCAGTATTTT
v_gene: TRBV19; d_gene: NA; j_gene: TRBJ1-5; abundance: NA; CDR3aa: CASSRGSNQPQHF; CDR3nt: TGTGCCAGTAGTAGGGGCAGCAATCAGCCCCAGCATTTT
v_gene: TRBV5-4; d_gene: TRBD1; j_gene: TRBJ2-4; abundance: NA; CDR3aa: CASRADRGAYIQYF; CDR3nt: TGTGCCAGCAGGGCGGACAGGGGCGCGTACATTCAGTACTTC
v_gene: TRBV18; d_gene: TRBD2; j_gene: TRBJ2-3; abundance: NA; CDR3aa: CASSPLAGATDTQYF; CDR3nt: TGTGCCAGCTCACCACTAGCGGGAGCTACAGATACGCAGTATTTT
v_gene: TRBV11-2; d_gene: NA; j_gene: TRBJ2-1; abundance: NA; CDR3aa: CASSPQRADYNEQFF; CDR3nt: TGTGCCAGCAGCCCCCAGCGGGCAGACTACAATGAGCAGTTCTTC
v_gene: TRBV7-2; d_gene: TRBD1; j_gene: TRBJ2-7; abundance: NA; CDR3aa: CASSSVGTGKHEQYF; CDR3nt: TGTGCCAGCAGCTCAGTCGGGACAGGGAAACACGAGCAGTACTTC
v_gene: TRBV28; d_gene: NA; j_gene: TRBJ2-5; abundance: NA; CDR3aa: CASSFGSQETQYF; CDR3nt: TGTGCCAGCAGTTTCGGTTCACAAGAGACCCAGTACTTC
v_gene: TRBV6-1; d_gene: NA; j_gene: TRBJ2-7; abundance: NA; CDR3aa: CASSETGYEQYF; CDR3nt: TGTGCCAGCAGTGAAACCGGGTACGAGCAGTACTTC